This TCR beta chain came from a study of human T cells and chemical hapten exposure. As for treatment: therapeutic diphenylcyclopropenone sensitization with weekly scalp DPC. Those who donated were patients with alopecia, 18 to 70 years of age, and suitable for DPC. Unique molecular identifiers were affixed to discrete cDNA molecules within the library. TCRdb fed the reads into MiXCR, producing one record per CDR3 protein. Here the sample spans about 1,700 distinct CDR3 sequences, roughly 50% being singletons. CDR1 is SGHAT, CDR2 FQNNGV, per germline. Trimming left V 5 bases short and J 0 bases short, with 7 bases between. This CDR3 is 13 amino acids long.

This sequence originates from an adult with alopecia areata. Some clones in this sample may be carry-over from other donors' samples. This table probably holds off-target reads from a library built for another chain. The J gene is TRBJ1-1, the V gene TRBV11-2; D unresolved. The sample here was whole blood, taken before DPC sensitization or 2, 6, or about 24 weeks after (not recorded which). Here the CDR3 reads CASSLGMNTEAFF. In DNA, the CDR3 is TGTGCCAGCAGCCTGGGGATGAACACTGAAGCTTTCTTT.